This T cell receptor beta chain was recorded in a study of OX40 agonist ivuxolimab in advanced cancers. The study, taken as a whole, reports: CD4+ and CD8+ blood T cells expanded clonally by week 6 at 0.1 to 3.0 mg/kg. Expanded clones were, on average, more numerous in CD8+ T cells than in CD4+.

Sequenced by immunoSEQ multiplex PCR; TCRdb stores in-frame clones only, minus some. The sample shows 98,000 or so clones, approximately 91% of them seen only once. On this clone itself: The antigen remains undetermined.

This CDR3 is 18 amino acids long. V lost 1 base to trimming and J lost 5 bases; unmatched junction nucleotides: 16. Germline CDR1 reads MNHNS; CDR2 reads SASEGT. This sequence joins TRBV6-1 and TRBJ1-1, with 7 bases aligning to TRBD1. The sequence came from an adult with an advanced solid tumor such as melanoma, head and neck, liver or kidney cancer. The specimen comprised CD4+ or CD8+ T cells sorted from blood, sampled in a trial of the OX40 agonist ivuxolimab. In nucleotides, the CDR3 is TGTGCCAGCAGTGAAGTAGTCGGACAGGTGACGTCTAGGACTGAAGCTTTCTTT. Protein product: CASSEVVGQVTSRTEAFF.